This T cell receptor (beta chain) was observed in a study of T cell clones after liver transplantation (dated by TCRdb to the late 2010s). About the full investigation: Samples were obtained from ITN030ST, a randomized trial in which withdrawal of immunosuppression was attempted within 2 years of liver transplantation. Donor-reactive T cell clones were identified by TCRbeta sequencing after a pre-transplant mixed lymphocyte reaction and then tracked in post-transplant blood. The subjects received no induction therapy and were kept on standard immunosuppression until randomization at 12-24 months post-transplant. Blood samples were collected pre-transplant, pre-randomization before withdrawal, and post-randomization after either full withdrawal or failed withdrawal. As an antigen-independent comparator for the donor-reactive sequences, third party-reactive TCRbeta sequences from pre-transplant MLRs were identified as well. To count as tolerant, a recipient had to stay completely off immunosuppression for at least one year without liver enzymes climbing beyond twice the upper limit of normal. The studied cohort comprised 8 liver transplant recipients, 3 classified as tolerant and 5 as non-tolerant. Of the eight recipients, a few were HCV-positive, while the remaining recipients had been transplanted for non-autoimmune, non-viral indications.

CDR1 and CDR2, looked up from the germline V gene (reference sequence), are LNHDA and SQIVND. At the junction V is shortened by 1 base and J by 1 base, with 7 bases in between. Including the terminal cysteine and phenylalanine, the CDR3 comprises 15 residues. Only the CDR3 DNA is retained, 45 bases long and in frame from the first base. Using immunoSEQ, frozen genomic DNA was subjected to high-throughput TCRbeta CDR3 sequencing, a process that included PCR amplification, mapping, bias correction and internal controls. Processing in the source paper ran as follows. Only productive rearrangements were retained, and each unique TCRbeta sequence was defined by its CDR3 nucleotide sequence together with its V and J gene. For a sequence to be called donor-reactive, it needed a frequency of at least 0.01% and at least 5-fold expansion in CFSE-low cells compared with unstimulated pre-transplant cells. Minimum frequency thresholds were set for each subject based on the unstimulated sample with the lowest template count, ensuring at least 90% detection power. Repertoire turnover was measured by Jensen-Shannon divergence between the top 1000 TCRbeta sequences post- and pre-transplant. Two-sided Fisher's exact tests were used to test for changes in how often donor-reactive sequences were detected. The immuneACCESS repertoire file appears here via TCRdb, limited to in-frame rearrangements. These files lack a portion of the clones; in checked studies, under half of the deficit traces to unresolved V genes, and the cause of the others is not known. V and J calls and clone size are those listed in that table; D and trimming were worked out from the DNA. The sample table records about 68,000 clones; 90% to 95% of these occur just once. The ten largest clones capture 0.85% to 1% of the sample.

Study-level results and caveats: In 5 of 8 subjects, circulating donor-reactive CD4 TCRbeta sequences decreased significantly after transplant, regardless of tolerance or HCV status. When repertoire turnover was accounted for, significantly reduced detection of donor-reactive sequences was found in 7 of 8 subjects for CD4 and in 8 of 8 subjects for CD8. The conclusions were considered preliminary, being limited by small, heterogeneous patient numbers and non-standardized post-transplant time points. Donor-reactive sequences decreased more than third party-reactive sequences, which suggests partial antigen-specific deletion that was not related to withdrawal success. Because allograft tissue specimens were not available, migration of donor-reactive T cells into the graft, rather than deletion, may have occurred. In a couple of subjects, low numbers of available donor cells limited the measurable donor-reactive repertoire.

This clone was observed a single time. It has no known antigen specificity. Per-nucleotide qualities are absent, and no much larger clonotype sits a single base away. Thawed unstimulated PBMCs were stained for CD3, CD4 and CD8 and FACS-sorted into CD3+CD4+ and CD3+CD8+ populations. Randomization to immunosuppression withdrawal applied to every one of the 8 studied subjects. The Qiagen DNeasy Blood and Tissue Kit was used for genomic DNA isolation. The receptor chain draws on TRBV19 and TRBJ2-2; the D gene is perhaps TRBD1, from 5 matching bases. The sample here was CD4+ T cells from blood, taken 25 months after liver transplant. This receptor was identified in a human patient who received a liver transplant. After transplantation, some T cells may belong to the graft donor instead of the recipient. The DNA is TGTGCCAGTAGTATAGGGGGCGGGAACACCGGGGAGCTGTTTTTT. It codes for CASSIGGGNTGELFF.